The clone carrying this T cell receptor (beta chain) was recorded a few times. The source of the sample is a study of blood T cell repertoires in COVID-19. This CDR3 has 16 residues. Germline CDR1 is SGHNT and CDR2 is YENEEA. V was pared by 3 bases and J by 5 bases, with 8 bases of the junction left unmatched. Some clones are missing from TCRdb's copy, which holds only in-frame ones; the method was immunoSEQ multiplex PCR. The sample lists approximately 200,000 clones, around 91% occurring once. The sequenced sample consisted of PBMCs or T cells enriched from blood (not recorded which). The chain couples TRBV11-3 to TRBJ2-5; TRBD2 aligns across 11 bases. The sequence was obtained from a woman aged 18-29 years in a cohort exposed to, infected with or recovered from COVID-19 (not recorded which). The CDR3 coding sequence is TGTGCCAGCAGCTTGGGTAGCGGGGGGGCGTTGGAGACCCAGTACTTC. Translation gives CASSLGSGGALETQYF. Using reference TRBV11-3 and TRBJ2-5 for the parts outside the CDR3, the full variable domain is EAGVVQSPRYKIIEKKQPVAFWCNPISGHNTLYWYLQNLGQGPELLIRYENEEAVDDSQLPKDRFSAERLKGVDSTLKIQPAELGDSAVYLCASSLGSGGALETQYFGPGTRLLVL.